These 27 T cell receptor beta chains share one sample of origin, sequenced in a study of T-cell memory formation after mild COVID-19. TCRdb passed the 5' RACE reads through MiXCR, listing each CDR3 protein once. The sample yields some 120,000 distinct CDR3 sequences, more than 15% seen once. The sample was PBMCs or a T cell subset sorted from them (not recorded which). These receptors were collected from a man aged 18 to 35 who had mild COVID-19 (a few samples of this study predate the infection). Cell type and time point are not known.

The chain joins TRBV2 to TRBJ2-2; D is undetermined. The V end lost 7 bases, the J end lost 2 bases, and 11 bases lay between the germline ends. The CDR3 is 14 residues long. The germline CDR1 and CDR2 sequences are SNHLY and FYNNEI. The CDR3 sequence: CASIAELNTGELFF. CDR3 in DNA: TGTGCCAGCATCGCAGAATTAAACACCGGGGAGCTGTTTTTT. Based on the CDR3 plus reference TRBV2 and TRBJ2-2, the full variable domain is EPEVTQTPSHQVTQMGQEVILRCVPISNHLYFYWYRQILGQKVEFLVSFYNNEISEKSEIFDDQFSVERPDGSNFTLKIRSTKLEDSAMYFCASIAELNTGELFFGEGSRLTVL.

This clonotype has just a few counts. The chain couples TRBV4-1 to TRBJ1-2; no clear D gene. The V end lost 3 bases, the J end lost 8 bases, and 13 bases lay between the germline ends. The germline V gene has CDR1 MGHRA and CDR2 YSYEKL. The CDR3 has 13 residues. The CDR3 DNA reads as TGCGCCAGCAGCCATATGGTCCCGAAAGGCTACACCTTC. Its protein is CASSHMVPKGYTF.

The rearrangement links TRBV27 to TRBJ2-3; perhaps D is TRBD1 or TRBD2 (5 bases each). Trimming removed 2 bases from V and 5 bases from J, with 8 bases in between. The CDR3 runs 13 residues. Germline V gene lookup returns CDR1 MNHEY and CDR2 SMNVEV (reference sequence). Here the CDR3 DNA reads TGTGCCAGCAGTTTAGTGAGGGGAGATACGCAGTATTTT. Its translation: CASSLVRGDTQYF.

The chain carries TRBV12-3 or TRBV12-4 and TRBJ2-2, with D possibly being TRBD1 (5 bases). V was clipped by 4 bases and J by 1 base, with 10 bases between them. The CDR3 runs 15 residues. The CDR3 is CASSWGVLNTGELFF. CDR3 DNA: TGTGCCAGCAGTTGGGGCGTCTTGAACACCGGGGAGCTGTTTTTT.

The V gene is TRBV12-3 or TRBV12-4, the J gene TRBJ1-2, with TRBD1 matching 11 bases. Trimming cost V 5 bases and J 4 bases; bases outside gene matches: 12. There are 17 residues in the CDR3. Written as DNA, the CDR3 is TGTGCCAGCAGTCCTATACCGGGACAGGGGGGCAGCTATGGCTACACCTTC. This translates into CASSPIPGQGGSYGYTF.

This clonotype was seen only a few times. CDR3 nucleotides: TGTGCCAGTAGGATCGCGGCCCAGGATACGCAGTATTTT. The encoded protein is CASRIAAQDTQYF. V gene TRBV19 combines with J gene TRBJ2-3; D call uncertain. Trimming pared 6 bases from V and 6 bases from J, leaving 13 bases between. Germline lookup yields CDR1 LNHDA and CDR2 SQIVND (reference sequence). CDR3 length: 13 residues.

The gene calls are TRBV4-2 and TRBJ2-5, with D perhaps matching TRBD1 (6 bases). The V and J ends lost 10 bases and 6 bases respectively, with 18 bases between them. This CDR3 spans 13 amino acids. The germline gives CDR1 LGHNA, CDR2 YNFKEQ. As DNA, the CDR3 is TGTGCCACCTCATGGGGGCAGGGACAGACCCAGTACTTC. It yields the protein CATSWGQGQTQYF.

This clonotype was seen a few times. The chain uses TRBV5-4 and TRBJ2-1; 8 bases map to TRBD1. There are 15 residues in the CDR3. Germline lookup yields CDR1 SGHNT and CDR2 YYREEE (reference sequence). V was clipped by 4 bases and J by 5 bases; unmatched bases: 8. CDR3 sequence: CASSPGQGSHNEQFF. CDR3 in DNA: TGTGCCAGCAGCCCCGGACAGGGTTCCCACAATGAGCAGTTCTTC.

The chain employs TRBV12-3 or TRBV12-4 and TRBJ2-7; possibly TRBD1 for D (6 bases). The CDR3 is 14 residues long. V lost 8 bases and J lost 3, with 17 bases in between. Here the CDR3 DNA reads TGTGCCAGCCAACGGGACACGGGGAACTACGAGCAGTACTTC. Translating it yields CASQRDTGNYEQYF.

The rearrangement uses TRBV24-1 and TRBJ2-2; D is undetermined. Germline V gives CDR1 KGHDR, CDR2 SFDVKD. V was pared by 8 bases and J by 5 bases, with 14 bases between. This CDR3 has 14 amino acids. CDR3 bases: TGTGCCACCAAAGGCACTGCCTGGACCGGGGAGCTGTTTTTT. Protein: CATKGTAWTGELFF.

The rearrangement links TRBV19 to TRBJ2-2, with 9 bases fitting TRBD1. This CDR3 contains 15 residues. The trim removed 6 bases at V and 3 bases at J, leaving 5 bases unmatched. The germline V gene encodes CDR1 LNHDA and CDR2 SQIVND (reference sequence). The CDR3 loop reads CASRGDREYTGELFF. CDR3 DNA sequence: TGTGCCAGTAGGGGGGACAGGGAGTACACCGGGGAGCTGTTTTTT.

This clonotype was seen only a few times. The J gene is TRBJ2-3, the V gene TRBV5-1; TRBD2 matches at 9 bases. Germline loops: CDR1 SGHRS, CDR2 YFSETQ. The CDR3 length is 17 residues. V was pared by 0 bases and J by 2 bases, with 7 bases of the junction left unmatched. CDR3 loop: CASSLVGSSGDTDTQYF. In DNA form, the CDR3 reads TGCGCCAGCAGCTTGGTAGGGTCTAGCGGGGACACAGATACGCAGTATTTT. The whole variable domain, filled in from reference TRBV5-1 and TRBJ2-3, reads KAGVTQTPRYLIKTRGQQVTLSCSPISGHRSVSWYQQTPGQGLQFLFEYFSETQRNKGNFPGRFSGRQFSNSRSEMNVSTLELGDSALYLCASSLVGSSGDTDTQYFGPGTRLTVL.

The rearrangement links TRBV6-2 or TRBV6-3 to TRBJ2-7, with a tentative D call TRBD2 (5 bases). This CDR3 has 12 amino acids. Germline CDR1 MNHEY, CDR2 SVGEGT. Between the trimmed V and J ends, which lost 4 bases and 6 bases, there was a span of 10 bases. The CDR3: CASSSDYGEQYV. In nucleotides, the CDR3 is TGTGCCAGCAGTTCCGACTATGGCGAGCAGTACGTC.

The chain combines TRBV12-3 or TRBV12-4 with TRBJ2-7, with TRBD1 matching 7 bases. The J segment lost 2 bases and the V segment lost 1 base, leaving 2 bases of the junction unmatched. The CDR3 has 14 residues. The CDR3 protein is CASSLGQGTYEQYF. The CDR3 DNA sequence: TGTGCCAGCAGTTTAGGACAGGGAACCTACGAGCAGTACTTC.

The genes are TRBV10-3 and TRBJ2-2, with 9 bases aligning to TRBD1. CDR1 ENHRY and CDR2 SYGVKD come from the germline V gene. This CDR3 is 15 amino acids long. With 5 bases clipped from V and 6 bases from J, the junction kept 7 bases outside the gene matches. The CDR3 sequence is CAISYPGQGAGELFF. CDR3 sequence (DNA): TGTGCCATCAGTTATCCGGGACAGGGAGCCGGGGAGCTGTTTTTT.

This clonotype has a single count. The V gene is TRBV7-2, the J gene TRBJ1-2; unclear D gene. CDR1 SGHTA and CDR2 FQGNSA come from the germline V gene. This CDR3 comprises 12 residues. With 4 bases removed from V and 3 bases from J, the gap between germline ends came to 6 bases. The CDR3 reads CASSYRDYGYTF. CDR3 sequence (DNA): TGTGCCAGCAGCTACCGGGACTATGGCTACACCTTC.

Here the CDR3 DNA reads TGTGCCAGCAGTTACGGGGAGCGATCCTACGAGCAGTACTTC. Amino acids: CASSYGERSYEQYF. The chain uses TRBV6-5 and TRBJ2-7; D is perhaps TRBD2 (5 bases). Trimming removed 2 bases at V and 1 base at J, with 9 bases between. The CDR3 is made up of 14 amino acids. CDR1 is MNHEY and CDR2 is SVGAGI in the germline V gene.

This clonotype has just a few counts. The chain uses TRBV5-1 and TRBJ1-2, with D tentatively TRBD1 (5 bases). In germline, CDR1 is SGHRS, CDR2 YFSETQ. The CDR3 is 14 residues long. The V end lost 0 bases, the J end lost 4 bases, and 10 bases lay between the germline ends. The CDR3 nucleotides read TGCGCCAGCAGCTTGGCCGACAGCGCCTATGGCTACACCTTC. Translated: CASSLADSAYGYTF.

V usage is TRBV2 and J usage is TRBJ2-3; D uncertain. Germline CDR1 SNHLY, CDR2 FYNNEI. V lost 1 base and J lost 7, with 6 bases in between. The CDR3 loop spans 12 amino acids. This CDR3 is CASSEGAYTQYF. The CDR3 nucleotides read TGTGCCAGCAGTGAAGGAGCGTATACGCAGTATTTT.

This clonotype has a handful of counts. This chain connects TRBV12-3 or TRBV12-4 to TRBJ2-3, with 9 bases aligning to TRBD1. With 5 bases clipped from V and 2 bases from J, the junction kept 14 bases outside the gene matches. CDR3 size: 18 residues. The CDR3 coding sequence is TGTGCCAGCAGTCCCACGAACTACAGGGGGCAGGTCACAGATACGCAGTATTTT. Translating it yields CASSPTNYRGQVTDTQYF.

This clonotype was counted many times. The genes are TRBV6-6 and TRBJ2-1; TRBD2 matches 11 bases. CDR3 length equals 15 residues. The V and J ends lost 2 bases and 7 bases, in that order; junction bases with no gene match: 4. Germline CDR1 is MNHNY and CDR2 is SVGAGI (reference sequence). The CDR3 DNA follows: TGTGCCAGCAGTTACACCGGGACTAGCGGTAATGAGCAGTTCTTC. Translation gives CASSYTGTSGNEQFF.

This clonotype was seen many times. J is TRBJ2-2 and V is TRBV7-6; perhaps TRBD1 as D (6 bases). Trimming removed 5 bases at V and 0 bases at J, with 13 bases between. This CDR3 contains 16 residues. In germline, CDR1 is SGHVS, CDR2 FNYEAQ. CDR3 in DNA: TGTGCCAGCAGCCCCAGACAGGCCACGAACACCGGGGAGCTGTTTTTT. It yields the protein CASSPRQATNTGELFF.

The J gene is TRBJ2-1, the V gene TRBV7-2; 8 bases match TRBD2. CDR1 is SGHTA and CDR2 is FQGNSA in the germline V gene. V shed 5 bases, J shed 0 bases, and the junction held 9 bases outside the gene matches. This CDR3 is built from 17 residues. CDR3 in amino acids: CASSRTSGTSSYNEQFF. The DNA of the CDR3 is TGTGCCAGCAGCCGCACTAGCGGAACAAGCTCCTACAATGAGCAGTTCTTC.

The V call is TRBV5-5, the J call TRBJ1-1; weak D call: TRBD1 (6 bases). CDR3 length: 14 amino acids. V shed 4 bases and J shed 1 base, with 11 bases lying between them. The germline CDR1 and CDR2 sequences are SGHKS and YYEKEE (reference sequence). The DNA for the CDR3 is TGTGCCAGCAGCGACGGGACACCGAACACTGAAGCTTTCTTT. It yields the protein CASSDGTPNTEAFF.

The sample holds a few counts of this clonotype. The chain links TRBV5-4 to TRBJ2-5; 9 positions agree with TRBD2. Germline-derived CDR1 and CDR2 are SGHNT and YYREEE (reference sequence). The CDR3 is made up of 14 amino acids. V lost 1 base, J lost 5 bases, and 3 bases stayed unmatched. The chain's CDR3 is CASSLSSGEETQYF. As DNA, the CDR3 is TGTGCCAGCAGCTTGTCTAGCGGGGAGGAGACCCAGTACTTC.

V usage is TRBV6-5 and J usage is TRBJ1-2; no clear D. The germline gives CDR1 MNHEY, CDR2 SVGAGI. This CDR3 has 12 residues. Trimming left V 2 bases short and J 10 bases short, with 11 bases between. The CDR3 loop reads CASSYDSFDYTF. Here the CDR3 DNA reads TGTGCCAGCAGTTACGACTCCTTTGACTACACCTTC.

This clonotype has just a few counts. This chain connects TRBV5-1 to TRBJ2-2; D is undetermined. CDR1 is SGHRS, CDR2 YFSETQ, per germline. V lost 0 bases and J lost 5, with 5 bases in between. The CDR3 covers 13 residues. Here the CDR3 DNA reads TGCGCCAGCAGCTTGGCCGCGACCGGGGAGCTGTTTTTT. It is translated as CASSLAATGELFF.